The next 4 T cell receptor beta chains were all read from a single sample in a study of T cells in Graves' hyperthyroidism and ophthalmopathy. Amplified regions were TCR beta CDR3 sequences from RNA transcripts. Carried out on the TCR CDR3, a first-round RT-PCR used the HTBI primer set. Each CDR3 protein gets one entry after TCRdb re-called the multiplex PCR reads with MiXCR. The sample has about 560,000 distinct CDR3 sequences, about 43% seen once. The specimen was peripheral blood or thyroid tissue (not recorded which). All receptors come from a woman between 18 and 29 years old with Graves' hyperthyroidism.

The CDR3 bases are TGTGCCAGCAGCCCGGGTCTAGGCCACGTGGCTAATGAAAAACTGTTTTTT. Residues: CASSPGLGHVANEKLFF. The chain has TRBV11-1 and TRBJ1-4; D remains unclear. V shed 5 bases and J shed 3 bases, with 19 bases lying between them. This CDR3 has 17 amino acids. Germline CDR1 reads SGHAT; CDR2 reads FQDESV (reference sequence).

About this clonotype: Possible read error: a much larger clone is one base away. J is TRBJ1-2 and V is TRBV5-1, with unresolved D. V was pared by 4 bases and J by 7 bases, with 14 bases between. Germline V CDR1 and CDR2: SGHRS, YFSETQ. This CDR3 is built from 13 residues. As DNA, the CDR3 is TGCGCCAGCAGCCTCTTCGGGGAAGCTGGCTACACCTTC. It encodes CASSLFGEAGYTF.

The V and J genes are TRBV25-1 and TRBJ1-2, with 11 bases fitting TRBD1. In germline, CDR1 is MGHDK, CDR2 SYGVNS. The CDR3 is 12 residues long. With 7 bases clipped from V and 7 bases from J, the junction kept 2 bases outside the gene matches. The CDR3 DNA follows: TGTGCCAGCACCGGGACAGGGGGTGGCTACACCTTC. This translates into CASTGTGGGYTF.

This clonotype was seen many times. This sequence joins TRBV6-1 and TRBJ1-5; no definite D call. CDR1 MNHNS and CDR2 SASEGT come from the germline V gene. V lost 6 bases and J lost 0, with 6 bases in between. The CDR3 runs 13 residues. The CDR3 here is CASSSYSNQPQHF. The DNA for the CDR3 is TGTGCCAGCAGCTCGTATAGCAATCAGCCCCAGCATTTT.